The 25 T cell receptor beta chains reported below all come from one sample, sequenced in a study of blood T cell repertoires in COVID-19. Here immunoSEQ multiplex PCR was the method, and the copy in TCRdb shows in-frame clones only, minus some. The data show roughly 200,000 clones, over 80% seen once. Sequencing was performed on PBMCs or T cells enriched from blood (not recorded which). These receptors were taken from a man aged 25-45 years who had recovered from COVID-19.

In nucleotides, the CDR3 is TGTGCCAGCAGTTTAAGTCCCTGGCAGGCAACTAATGAAAAACTGTTTTTT. Its protein product is CASSLSPWQATNEKLFF. The rearrangement links TRBV28 to TRBJ1-4; D remains unclear. With 2 bases removed from V and 0 bases from J, the gap between germline ends came to 13 bases. This CDR3 has 17 residues. Germline CDR1 is MDHEN and CDR2 is SYDVKM. The full variable domain, completed using reference TRBV28 and TRBJ1-4, is DVKVTQSSRYLVKRTGEKVFLECVQDMDHENMFWYRQDPGLGLRLIYFSYDVKMKEKGDIPEGYSVSREKKERFSLILESASTNQTSMYLCASSLSPWQATNEKLFFGSGTQLSVL.

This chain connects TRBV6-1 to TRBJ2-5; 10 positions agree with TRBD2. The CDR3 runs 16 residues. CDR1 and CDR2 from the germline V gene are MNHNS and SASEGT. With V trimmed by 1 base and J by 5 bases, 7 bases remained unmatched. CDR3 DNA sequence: TGTGCCAGCAGTGAAGTCCCTAGCGGGAGAGGGGAGACCCAGTACTTC. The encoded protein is CASSEVPSGRGETQYF.

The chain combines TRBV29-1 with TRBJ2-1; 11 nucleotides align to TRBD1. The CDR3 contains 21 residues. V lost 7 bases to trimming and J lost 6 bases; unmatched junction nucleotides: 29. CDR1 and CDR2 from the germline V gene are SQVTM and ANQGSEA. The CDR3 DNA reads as TGCAGCGCCAAAAAAAGGGGAAATCGGGACAGGGGGTTTAATTCGGGCAATGAGCAGTTCTTC. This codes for CSAKKRGNRDRGFNSGNEQFF.

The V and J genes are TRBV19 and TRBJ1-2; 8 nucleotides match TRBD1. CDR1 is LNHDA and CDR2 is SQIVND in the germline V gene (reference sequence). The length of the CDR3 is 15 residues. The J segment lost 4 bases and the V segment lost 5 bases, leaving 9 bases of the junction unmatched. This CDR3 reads CASSPGQGAFYGYTF. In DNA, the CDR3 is TGTGCCAGTAGTCCCGGTCAGGGGGCGTTCTATGGCTACACCTTC.

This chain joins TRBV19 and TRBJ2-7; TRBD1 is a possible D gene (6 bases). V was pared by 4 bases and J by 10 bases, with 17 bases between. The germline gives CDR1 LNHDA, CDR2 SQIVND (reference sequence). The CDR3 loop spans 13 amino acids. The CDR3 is CASSTQTGGDQYF. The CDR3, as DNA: TGTGCCAGTAGTACTCAGACAGGAGGTGACCAGTACTTC.

The CDR3 reads CASSQDPWGGRMETQYF. CDR3 nucleotides: TGCGCCAGCAGCCAAGATCCCTGGGGGGGGCGGATGGAGACCCAGTACTTC. The chain links TRBV4-3 to TRBJ2-5; D might be TRBD2 (7 bases). This CDR3 is 17 amino acids long. V lost 0 bases and J lost 5, with 19 bases in between. Germline V gene sequence: CDR1 LGHNA, CDR2 YSLEER.

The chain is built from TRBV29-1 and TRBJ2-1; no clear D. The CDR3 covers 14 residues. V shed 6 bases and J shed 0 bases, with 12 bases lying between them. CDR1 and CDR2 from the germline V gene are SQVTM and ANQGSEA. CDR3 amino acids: CSVLDISSYNEQFF. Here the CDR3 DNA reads TGCAGCGTCTTAGATATTAGCTCCTACAATGAGCAGTTCTTC.

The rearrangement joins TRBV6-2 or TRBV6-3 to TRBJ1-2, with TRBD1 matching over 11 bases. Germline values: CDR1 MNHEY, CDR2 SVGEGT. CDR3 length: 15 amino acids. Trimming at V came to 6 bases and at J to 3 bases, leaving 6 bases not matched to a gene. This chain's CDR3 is CASSNRDRGYYGYTF. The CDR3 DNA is TGTGCCAGCAGCAACCGGGACAGGGGGTACTATGGCTACACCTTC.

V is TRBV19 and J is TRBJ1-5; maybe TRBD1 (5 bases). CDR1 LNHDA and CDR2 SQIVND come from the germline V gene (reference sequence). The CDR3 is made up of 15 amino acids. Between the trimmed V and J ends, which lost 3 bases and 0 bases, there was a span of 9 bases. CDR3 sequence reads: CASSMQGYSNQPQHF. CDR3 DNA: TGTGCCAGTAGTATGCAGGGCTATAGCAATCAGCCCCAGCATTTT.

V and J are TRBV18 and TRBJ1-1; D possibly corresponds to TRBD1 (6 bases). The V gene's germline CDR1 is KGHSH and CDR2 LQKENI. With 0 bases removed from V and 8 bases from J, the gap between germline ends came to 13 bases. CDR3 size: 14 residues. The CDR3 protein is CASSPPVRQGEAFF. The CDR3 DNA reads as TGTGCCAGCTCACCACCGGTACGGCAGGGGGAAGCTTTCTTT.

In nucleotides, the CDR3 is TGTGCCAGCAGCTTAGATATTAGGGGAGCTTTCTTT. Translation gives CASSLDIRGAFF. This chain connects TRBV11-2 to TRBJ1-1, with D tentatively TRBD1 (5 bases). CDR1 and CDR2 from the germline V gene are SGHAT and FQNNGV. The CDR3 covers 12 residues. V lost 0 bases and J lost 10, with 9 bases in between.

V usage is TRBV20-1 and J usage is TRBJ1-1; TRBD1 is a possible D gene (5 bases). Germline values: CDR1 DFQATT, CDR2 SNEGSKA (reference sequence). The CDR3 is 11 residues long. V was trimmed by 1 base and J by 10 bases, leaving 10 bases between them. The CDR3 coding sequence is TGCAGTGCTAGAGCGGGGGTGGGAGCTTTCTTT. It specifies CSARAGVGAFF.

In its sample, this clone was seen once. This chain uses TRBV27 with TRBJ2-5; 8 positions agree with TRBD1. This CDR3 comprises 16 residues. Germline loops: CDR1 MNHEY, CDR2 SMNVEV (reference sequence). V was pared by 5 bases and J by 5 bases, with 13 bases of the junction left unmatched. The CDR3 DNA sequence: TGTGCCAGCAGTCCTCGAACAGGGGGAGCTGGGGAGACCCAGTACTTC. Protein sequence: CASSPRTGGAGETQYF.

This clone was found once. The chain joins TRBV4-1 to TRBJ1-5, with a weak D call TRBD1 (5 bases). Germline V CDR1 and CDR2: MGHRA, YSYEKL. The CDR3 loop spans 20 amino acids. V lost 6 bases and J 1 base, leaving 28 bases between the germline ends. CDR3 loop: CASSKGRMGLQEGSNQPQHF. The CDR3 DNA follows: TGCGCCAGCAGTAAAGGCCGGATGGGGCTTCAGGAAGGAAGCAATCAGCCCCAGCATTTT.

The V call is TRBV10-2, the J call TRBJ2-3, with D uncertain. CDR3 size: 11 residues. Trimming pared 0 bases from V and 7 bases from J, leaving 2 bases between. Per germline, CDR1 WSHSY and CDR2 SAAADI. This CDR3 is CASSESNTQYF. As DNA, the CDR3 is TGCGCCAGCAGTGAGTCTAATACGCAGTATTTT.

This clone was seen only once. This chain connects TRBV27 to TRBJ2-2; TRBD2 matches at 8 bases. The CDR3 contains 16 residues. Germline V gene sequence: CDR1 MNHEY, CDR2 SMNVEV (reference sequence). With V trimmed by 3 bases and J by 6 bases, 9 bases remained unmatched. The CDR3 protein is CASSFSAGERSGELFF. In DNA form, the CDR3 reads TGTGCCAGCAGTTTCTCAGCGGGAGAACGGTCCGGGGAGCTGTTTTTT.

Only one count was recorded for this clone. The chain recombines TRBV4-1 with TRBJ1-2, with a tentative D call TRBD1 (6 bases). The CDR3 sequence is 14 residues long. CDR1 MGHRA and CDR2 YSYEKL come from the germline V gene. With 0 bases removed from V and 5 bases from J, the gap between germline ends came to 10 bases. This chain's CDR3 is CASSQEQGPYGYTF. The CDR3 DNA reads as TGCGCCAGCAGCCAAGAACAGGGTCCTTATGGCTACACCTTC.

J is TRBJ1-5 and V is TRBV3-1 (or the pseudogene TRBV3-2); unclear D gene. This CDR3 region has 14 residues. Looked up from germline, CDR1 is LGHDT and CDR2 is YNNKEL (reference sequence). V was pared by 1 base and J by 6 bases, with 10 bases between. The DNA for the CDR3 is TGTGCCAGCAGCCAAGGGGTCGAGGCTCAGCCCCAGCATTTT. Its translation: CASSQGVEAQPQHF.

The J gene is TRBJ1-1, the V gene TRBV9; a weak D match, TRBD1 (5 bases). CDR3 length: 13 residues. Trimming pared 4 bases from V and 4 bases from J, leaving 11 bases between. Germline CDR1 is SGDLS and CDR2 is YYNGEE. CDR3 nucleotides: TGTGCCAGCAGCCCTCTCGGGGGCACTGAAGCTTTCTTT. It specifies CASSPLGGTEAFF.

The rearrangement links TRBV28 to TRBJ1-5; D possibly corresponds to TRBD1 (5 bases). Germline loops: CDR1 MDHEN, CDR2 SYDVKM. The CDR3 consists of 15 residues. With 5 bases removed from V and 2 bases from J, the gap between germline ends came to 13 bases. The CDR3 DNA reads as TGTGCCAGCAGTCGTCGGGGGTGGGGCAATCAGCCCCAGCATTTT. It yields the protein CASSRRGWGNQPQHF.

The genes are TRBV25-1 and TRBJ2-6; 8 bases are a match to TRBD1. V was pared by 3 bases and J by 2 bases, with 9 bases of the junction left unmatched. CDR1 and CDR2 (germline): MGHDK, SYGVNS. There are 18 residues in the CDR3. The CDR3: CASSDRGQGGAGANVLTF. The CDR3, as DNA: TGTGCCAGCAGTGACCGCGGACAGGGAGGAGCTGGGGCCAACGTCCTGACTTTC.

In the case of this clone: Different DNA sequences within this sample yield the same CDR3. This chain's CDR3 is CAWSVNSGNTIYF. The CDR3 DNA sequence: TGTGCCTGGAGTGTAAACAGTGGAAACACCATATATTTT. This rearrangement joins TRBV30 to TRBJ1-3; D remains unclear. Trimming stripped 0 bases from V and 3 bases from J, with 6 bases between. Germline V gene data show CDR1 as GTSNPN and CDR2 as SVGIG (reference sequence). The CDR3 has 13 amino acids.

CDR3 amino acids: CSARRSTEAFF. For the CDR3, the DNA is TGCAGTGCTAGGAGGAGCACTGAAGCTTTCTTT. The chain recombines TRBV20-1 with TRBJ1-1; D is ambiguous. The germline V gene has CDR1 DFQATT and CDR2 SNEGSKA (reference sequence). The CDR3 covers 11 residues. With 3 bases removed from V and 4 bases from J, the gap between germline ends came to 6 bases.

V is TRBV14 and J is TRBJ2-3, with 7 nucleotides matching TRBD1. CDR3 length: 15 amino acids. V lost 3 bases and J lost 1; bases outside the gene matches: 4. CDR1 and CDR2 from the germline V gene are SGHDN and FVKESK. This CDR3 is CASSQRQGGTDTQYF. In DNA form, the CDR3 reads TGTGCCAGCAGCCAGAGACAGGGAGGCACAGATACGCAGTATTTT.

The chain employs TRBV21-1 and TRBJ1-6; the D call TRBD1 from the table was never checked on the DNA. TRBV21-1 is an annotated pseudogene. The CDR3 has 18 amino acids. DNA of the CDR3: TGTGCCAGCAGCAAAGCCCCTCCTAGACAGGGTGGGAATTCACCCCTCCACTTT. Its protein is CASSKAPPRQGGNSPLHF.